This is a list of T cell receptor beta chains from one sample in a study of blood T cell repertoires in COVID-19. Here immunoSEQ multiplex PCR was the method, and the copy in TCRdb shows in-frame clones only, minus some. The sample holds approximately 35,000 clones, over 75% seen once. The sequencing input was peripheral blood. The receptors come from a human donor in a cohort sampled during active COVID-19. Both conserved end residues are part of each CDR3. The order of the fields is V gene, J gene, clone size, CDR3 length, D gene, CDR3 DNA, CDR3 protein. A D gene is named only where the DNA matches it firmly. Where a row states a size, it is once, few, many or the class of an expanded clone; other rows omit it.

V gene: TRBV16; J gene: TRBJ1-1; clone size: -; CDR3 length: 14; D gene: TRBD1; CDR3 DNA: TGTGCCAGCAGCCAGGGAAACAGGGGAACTGAAGCTTTCTTT; CDR3 protein: CASSQGNRGTEAFF
V gene: TRBV7-2; J gene: TRBJ2-3; clone size: -; CDR3 length: 15; D gene: TRBD1; CDR3 DNA: TGTGCCAGCAGCTTAGGACAGGGGGCCACAGATACGCAGTATTTT; CDR3 protein: CASSLGQGATDTQYF
V gene: TRBV6-6; J gene: TRBJ2-1; clone size: -; CDR3 length: 15; D gene: -; CDR3 DNA: TGTGCCAGCAGTTCGGGGAGCGTTATCTACAATGAGCAGTTCTTC; CDR3 protein: CASSSGSVIYNEQFF
V gene: TRBV28; J gene: TRBJ1-3; clone size: -; CDR3 length: 15; D gene: -; CDR3 DNA: TGTGCCAGCAGTTTGGCAGGGGCGTCTGGAAACACCATATATTTT; CDR3 protein: CASSLAGASGNTIYF
V gene: TRBV28; J gene: TRBJ2-3; clone size: -; CDR3 length: 14; D gene: TRBD2; CDR3 DNA: TGTGCCAGCAGTACGCGGGGGATCACAGATACGCAGTATTTT; CDR3 protein: CASSTRGITDTQYF
V gene: TRBV10-3; J gene: TRBJ2-2; clone size: -; CDR3 length: 16; D gene: -; CDR3 DNA: TGTGCCATCAGTGAGGAGCCCTACAGGGTCACCGGGGAGCTGTTTTTT; CDR3 protein: CAISEEPYRVTGELFF
V gene: TRBV5-1; J gene: TRBJ2-3; clone size: -; CDR3 length: 16; D gene: -; CDR3 DNA: TGCGCCAGCAGCTTGGCCGATGGGGCTGGGACAGATACGCAGTATTTT; CDR3 protein: CASSLADGAGTDTQYF
V gene: TRBV6-1; J gene: TRBJ1-2; clone size: few; CDR3 length: 15; D gene: TRBD1; CDR3 DNA: TGTGCCAGCAGTGAACCCCAGGGACAGGGCTATGGCTACACCTTC; CDR3 protein: CASSEPQGQGYGYTF
V gene: TRBV7-9; J gene: TRBJ2-7; clone size: -; CDR3 length: 16; D gene: -; CDR3 DNA: TGTGCCAGCAGCGGCACGGGACTCCCCGCCCAATACGAGCAGTACTTC; CDR3 protein: CASSGTGLPAQYEQYF
V gene: TRBV7-2; J gene: TRBJ2-7; clone size: -; CDR3 length: 14; D gene: TRBD2; CDR3 DNA: TGTGCCAGCAGCTTGGGGCGGGGGGCTTACGAGCAGTACTTC; CDR3 protein: CASSLGRGAYEQYF
V gene: TRBV18; J gene: TRBJ1-5; clone size: -; CDR3 length: 13; D gene: -; CDR3 DNA: TGTGCCAGCTTTCGGGGTGGCAATCAGCCCCAGCATTTT; CDR3 protein: CASFRGGNQPQHF
V gene: TRBV7-8; J gene: TRBJ2-7; clone size: once; CDR3 length: 13; D gene: -; CDR3 DNA: TGTGCCAGCAGTTGGAACCAGGGCTACGAGCAGTACTTC; CDR3 protein: CASSWNQGYEQYF
V gene: TRBV20-1; J gene: TRBJ1-1; clone size: -; CDR3 length: 11; D gene: -; CDR3 DNA: TGCAGTGCTAGATCAAAACTTGAAGCTTTCTTT; CDR3 protein: CSARSKLEAFF
V gene: TRBV28; J gene: TRBJ1-4; clone size: -; CDR3 length: 16; D gene: -; CDR3 DNA: TGTGCCAGCAGTTTAGCTGGGGCAGGGGATAATGAAAAACTGTTTTTT; CDR3 protein: CASSLAGAGDNEKLFF
V gene: TRBV11-1; J gene: TRBJ1-2; clone size: once; CDR3 length: 12; D gene: -; CDR3 DNA: TGTGCCAGCAGTCAACAGGGCTATGGCTACACCTTC; CDR3 protein: CASSQQGYGYTF
V gene: TRBV4-1; J gene: TRBJ2-5; clone size: -; CDR3 length: 15; D gene: TRBD2; CDR3 DNA: TGCGCCAGCAGCCAAGGGGGACTAGCGACAGAGACCCAGTACTTC; CDR3 protein: CASSQGGLATETQYF
V gene: TRBV6-5; J gene: TRBJ2-7; clone size: -; CDR3 length: 15; D gene: -; CDR3 DNA: TGTGCCAGCACCCAGCTTTTGACAGGCTCCTACGAGCAGTACTTC; CDR3 protein: CASTQLLTGSYEQYF
V gene: TRBV5-4; J gene: TRBJ1-2; clone size: -; CDR3 length: 16; D gene: -; CDR3 DNA: TGTGCCAGCAGCTCTGGTACCCCGGCGGGCAGCTATGGCTACACCTTC; CDR3 protein: CASSSGTPAGSYGYTF
V gene: TRBV9; J gene: TRBJ1-6; clone size: -; CDR3 length: 16; D gene: TRBD1; CDR3 DNA: TGTGCCAGCAGCCCGGGACAGGGGGCAGGAAATTCACCCCTCCACTTT; CDR3 protein: CASSPGQGAGNSPLHF
V gene: TRBV12-3/TRBV12-4; J gene: TRBJ2-6; clone size: -; CDR3 length: 13; D gene: -; CDR3 DNA: TGTGCCAGCAGTCCAACTGGGGCCAACGTCCTGACTTTC; CDR3 protein: CASSPTGANVLTF
V gene: TRBV6-5; J gene: TRBJ1-1; clone size: -; CDR3 length: 14; D gene: TRBD1; CDR3 DNA: TGTGCCAGCAGGCGTCAGGGGGGTAACACTGAAGCTTTCTTT; CDR3 protein: CASRRQGGNTEAFF
V gene: TRBV11-2; J gene: TRBJ2-7; clone size: -; CDR3 length: 15; D gene: -; CDR3 DNA: TGTGCCAGCAGCCCAAGAGGTATGACTAGTACAGGGCAGTACTTC; CDR3 protein: CASSPRGMTSTGQYF
V gene: TRBV19; J gene: TRBJ1-2; clone size: once; CDR3 length: 12; D gene: TRBD1; CDR3 DNA: TGTGCCAGTAGTAGACAGGGGGCCGGCTACACCTTC; CDR3 protein: CASSRQGAGYTF
V gene: TRBV6-5; J gene: TRBJ1-3; clone size: once; CDR3 length: 15; D gene: TRBD1; CDR3 DNA: TGTGCCAGCAGACTTACGACAGGGGTCGGAAACACCATATATTTT; CDR3 protein: CASRLTTGVGNTIYF